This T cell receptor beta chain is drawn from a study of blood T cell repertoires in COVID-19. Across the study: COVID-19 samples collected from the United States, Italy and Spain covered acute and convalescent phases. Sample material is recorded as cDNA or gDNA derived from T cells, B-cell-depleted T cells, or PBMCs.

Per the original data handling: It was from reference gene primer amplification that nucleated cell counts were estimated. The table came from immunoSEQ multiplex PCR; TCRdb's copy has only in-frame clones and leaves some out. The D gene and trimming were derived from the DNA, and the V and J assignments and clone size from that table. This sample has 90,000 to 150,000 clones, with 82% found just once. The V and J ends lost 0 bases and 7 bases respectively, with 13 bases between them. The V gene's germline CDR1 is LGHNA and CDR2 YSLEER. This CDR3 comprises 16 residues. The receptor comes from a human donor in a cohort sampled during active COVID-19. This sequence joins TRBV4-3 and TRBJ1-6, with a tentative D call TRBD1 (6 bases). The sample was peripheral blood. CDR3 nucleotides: TGCGCCAGCAGCCAAGATTTGAGGGGGGGGAATTCACCCCTCCACTTT. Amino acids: CASSQDLRGGNSPLHF.